This T cell receptor beta chain was identified during a study of cytomegalovirus exposure and HLA in healthy donors. Overall study findings and caveats: In a later analysis, common viral pathogens appeared linked to several of the most significant clusters. Reportedly, cytomegalovirus status was diagnosed with high sensitivity and specificity. Rare sequences made up most TCRs, while some public TCRs were found in many donors. V- and J-gene trimming in TCR beta was tied to a missense DCLRE1C variant by an analysis performed later.

As regards this clone: Its cognate antigen is unknown.

13 Jbeta primers and 60 Vbeta primers were used for the PCR. Some clones are missing from TCRdb's copy, which holds only in-frame ones; the method was immunoSEQ multiplex PCR. The sample has 130,000 to 150,000 clones; around 80% are singletons. The receptor was isolated from a male donor in good health and CMV-seronegative. The material sequenced was PBMCs.

The CDR3 DNA reads TGTGCCAGTAGTAGTCGGTTGGCCGGGGAGCTGTTTTTT. Translating it yields CASSSRLAGELFF. The chain is built from TRBV19 and TRBJ2-2; D call uncertain. Germline CDR1 reads LNHDA; CDR2 reads SQIVND (reference sequence). The CDR3 sequence is 13 residues long. V lost 4 bases and J lost 6, with 9 bases in between. The full variable domain, in which reference TRBV19 and TRBJ2-2 provide the parts outside the CDR3, is DGGITQSPKYLFRKEGQNVTLSCEQNLNHDAMYWYRQDPGQGLRLIYYSQIVNDFQKGDIAEGYSVSREKKESFPLTVTSAQKNPTAFYLCASSSRLAGELFFGEGSRLTVL.